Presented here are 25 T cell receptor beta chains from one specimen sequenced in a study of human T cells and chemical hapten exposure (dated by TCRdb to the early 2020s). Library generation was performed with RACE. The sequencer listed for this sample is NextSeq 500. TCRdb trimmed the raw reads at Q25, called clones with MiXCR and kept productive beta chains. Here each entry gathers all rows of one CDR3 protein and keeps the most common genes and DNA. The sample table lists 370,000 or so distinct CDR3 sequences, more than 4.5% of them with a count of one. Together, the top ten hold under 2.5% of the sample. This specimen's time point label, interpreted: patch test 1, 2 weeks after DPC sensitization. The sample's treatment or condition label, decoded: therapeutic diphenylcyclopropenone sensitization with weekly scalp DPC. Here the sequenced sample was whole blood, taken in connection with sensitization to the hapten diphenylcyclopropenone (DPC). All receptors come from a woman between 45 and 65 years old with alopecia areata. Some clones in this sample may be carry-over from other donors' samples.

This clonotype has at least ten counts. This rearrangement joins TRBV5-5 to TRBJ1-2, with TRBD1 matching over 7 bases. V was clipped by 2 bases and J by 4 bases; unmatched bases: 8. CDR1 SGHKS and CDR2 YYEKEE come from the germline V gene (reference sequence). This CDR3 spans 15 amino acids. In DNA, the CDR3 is TGTGCCAGCAGCTTTCAAGCAGGGGGTATCTATGGCTACACCTTC. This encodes CASSFQAGGIYGYTF.

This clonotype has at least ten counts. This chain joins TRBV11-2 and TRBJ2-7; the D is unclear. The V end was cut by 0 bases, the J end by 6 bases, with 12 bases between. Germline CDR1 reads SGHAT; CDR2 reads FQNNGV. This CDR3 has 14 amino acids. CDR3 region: CASSLEPSLREQYF. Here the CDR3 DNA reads TGTGCCAGCAGCTTAGAACCCAGTTTGCGCGAGCAGTACTTC.

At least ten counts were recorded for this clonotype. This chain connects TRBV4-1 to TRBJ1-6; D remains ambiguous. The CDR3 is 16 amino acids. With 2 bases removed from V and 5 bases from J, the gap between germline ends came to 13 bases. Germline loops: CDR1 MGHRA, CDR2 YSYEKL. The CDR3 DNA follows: TGCGCCAGCAGCCAAAGGTCCGGCGGGGATAATTCACCCCTCCACTTT. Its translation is CASSQRSGGDNSPLHF.

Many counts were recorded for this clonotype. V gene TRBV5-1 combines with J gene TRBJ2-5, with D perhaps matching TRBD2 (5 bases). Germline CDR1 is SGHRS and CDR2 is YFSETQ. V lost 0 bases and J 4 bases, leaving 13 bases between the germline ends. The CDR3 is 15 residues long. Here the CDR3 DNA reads TGCGCCAGCAGCTTGGGCCCCACTAGGCCAGAGACCCAGTACTTC. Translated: CASSLGPTRPETQYF.

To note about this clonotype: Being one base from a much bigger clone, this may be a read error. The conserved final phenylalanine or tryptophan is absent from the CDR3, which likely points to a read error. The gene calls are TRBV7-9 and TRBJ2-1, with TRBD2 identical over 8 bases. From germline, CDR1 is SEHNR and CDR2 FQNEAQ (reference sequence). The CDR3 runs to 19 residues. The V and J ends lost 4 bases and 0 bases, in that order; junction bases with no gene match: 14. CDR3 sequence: CASSSPISSGSSSYNEQFL. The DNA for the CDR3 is TGTGCCAGCAGCTCACCCATTTCTAGCGGGTCCAGCTCCTACAATGAGCAGTTCCTC.

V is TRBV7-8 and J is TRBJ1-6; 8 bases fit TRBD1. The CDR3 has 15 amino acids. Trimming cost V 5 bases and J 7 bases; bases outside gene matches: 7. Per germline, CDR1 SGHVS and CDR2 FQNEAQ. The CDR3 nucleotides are TGTGCCAGCAGCCCGGACAGGGTTGGAAATTCACCCCTCCACTTT. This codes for CASSPDRVGNSPLHF.

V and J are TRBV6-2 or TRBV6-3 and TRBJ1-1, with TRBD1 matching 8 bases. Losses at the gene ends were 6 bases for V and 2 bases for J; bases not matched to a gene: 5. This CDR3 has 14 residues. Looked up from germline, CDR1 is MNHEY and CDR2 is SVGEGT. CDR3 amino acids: CASSKDRGNTEAFF. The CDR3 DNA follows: TGTGCCAGCAGCAAAGACAGGGGAAACACTGAAGCTTTCTTT.

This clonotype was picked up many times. CDR3 nucleotides: TGTGCCAGCGCGACCAACAGGGGGCCGACTGAAGCTTTCTTT. Translated, it gives CASATNRGPTEAFF. The genes are TRBV6-1 and TRBJ1-1, with 9 bases matching TRBD1. With V trimmed by 8 bases and J by 5 bases, 9 bases remained unmatched. This CDR3 comprises 14 residues. Germline assignment: CDR1 MNHNS and CDR2 SASEGT.

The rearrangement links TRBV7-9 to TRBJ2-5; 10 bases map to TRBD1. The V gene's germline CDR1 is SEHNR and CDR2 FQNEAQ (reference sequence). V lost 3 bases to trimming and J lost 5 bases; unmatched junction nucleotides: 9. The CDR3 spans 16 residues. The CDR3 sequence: CASSFPPGQGRETQYF. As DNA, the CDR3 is TGTGCCAGCAGCTTCCCACCGGGACAGGGGAGGGAGACCCAGTACTTC.

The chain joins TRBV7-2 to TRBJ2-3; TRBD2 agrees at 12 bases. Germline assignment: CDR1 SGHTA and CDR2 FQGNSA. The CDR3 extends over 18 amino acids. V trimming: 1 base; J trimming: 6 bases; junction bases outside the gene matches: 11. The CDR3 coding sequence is TGTGCCAGCAGCTTAGATACCCTAGCGGGAGGGCCTTTGGATACGCAGTATTTT. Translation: CASSLDTLAGGPLDTQYF.

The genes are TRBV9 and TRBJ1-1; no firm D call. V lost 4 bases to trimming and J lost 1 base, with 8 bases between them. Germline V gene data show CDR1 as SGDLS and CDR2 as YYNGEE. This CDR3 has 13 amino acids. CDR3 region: CASSPNENTEAFF. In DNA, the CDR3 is TGTGCCAGCAGCCCGAACGAGAACACTGAAGCTTTCTTT.

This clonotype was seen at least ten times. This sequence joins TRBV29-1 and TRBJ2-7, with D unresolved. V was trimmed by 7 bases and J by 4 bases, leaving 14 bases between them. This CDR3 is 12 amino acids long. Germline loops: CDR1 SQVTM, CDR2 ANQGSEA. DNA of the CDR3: TGCAGCGCCGAAGATGAGAATTACGAGCAGTACTTC. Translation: CSAEDENYEQYF.

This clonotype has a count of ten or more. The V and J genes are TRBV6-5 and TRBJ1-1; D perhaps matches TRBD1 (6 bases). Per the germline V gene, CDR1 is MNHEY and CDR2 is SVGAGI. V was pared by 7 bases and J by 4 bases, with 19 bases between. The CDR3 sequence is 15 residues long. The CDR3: CASTPAGGQGTEAFF. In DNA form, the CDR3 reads TGTGCCAGCACCCCTGCGGGGGGGCAGGGCACTGAAGCTTTCTTT.

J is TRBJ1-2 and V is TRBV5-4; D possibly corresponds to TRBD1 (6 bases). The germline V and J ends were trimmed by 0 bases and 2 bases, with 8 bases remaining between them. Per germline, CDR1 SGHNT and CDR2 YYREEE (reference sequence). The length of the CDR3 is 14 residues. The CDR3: CASSLAGQNYGYTF. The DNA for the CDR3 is TGTGCCAGCAGCTTGGCCGGACAGAACTATGGCTACACCTTC.

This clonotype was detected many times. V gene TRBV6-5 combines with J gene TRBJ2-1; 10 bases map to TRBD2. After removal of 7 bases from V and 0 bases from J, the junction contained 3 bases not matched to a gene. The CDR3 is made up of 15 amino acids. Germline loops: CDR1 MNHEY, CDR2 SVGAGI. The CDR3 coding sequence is TGTGCCAGCACCACTAGCGGGGCCTCCTACAATGAGCAGTTCTTC. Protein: CASTTSGASYNEQFF.

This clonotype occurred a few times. The CDR3: CASSVDGGGYNEQFF. The CDR3 nucleotides read TGTGCCAGCAGCGTAGACGGCGGGGGATACAATGAGCAGTTCTTC. The V and J genes are TRBV9 and TRBJ2-1; 7 bases align to TRBD2. With 0 bases clipped from V and 4 bases from J, the junction kept 4 bases outside the gene matches. CDR1 is SGDLS, CDR2 YYNGEE, per germline. There are 15 residues in the CDR3.

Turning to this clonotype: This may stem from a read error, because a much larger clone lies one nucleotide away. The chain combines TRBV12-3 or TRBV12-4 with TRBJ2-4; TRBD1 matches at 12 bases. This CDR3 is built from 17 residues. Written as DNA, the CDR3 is TGTGCCTGCAGGTTAGGGACAGGGGGCATTGCCAAAAACATTCAGTACTTC. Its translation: CACRLGTGGIAKNIQYF.

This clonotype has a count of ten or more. CDR3 sequence: CSARDRRRSRGAFF. In DNA, the CDR3 is TGCAGTGCTAGAGATCGAAGGAGGTCCCGGGGAGCTTTCTTT. This rearrangement joins TRBV20-1 to TRBJ1-1; D unclear. The CDR3 covers 14 residues. Trimming took off 0 bases at V and 10 bases at J, with 18 bases between the two ends. From germline, CDR1 is DFQATT and CDR2 SNEGSKA (reference sequence).

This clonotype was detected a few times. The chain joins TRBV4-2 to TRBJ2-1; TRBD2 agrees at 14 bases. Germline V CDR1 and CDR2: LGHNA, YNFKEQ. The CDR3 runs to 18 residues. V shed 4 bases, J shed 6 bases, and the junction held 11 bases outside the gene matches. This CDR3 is CASSPDRLAGGPSNEQFF. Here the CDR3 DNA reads TGTGCCAGCAGCCCCGATAGACTAGCGGGAGGGCCCTCCAATGAGCAGTTCTTC.

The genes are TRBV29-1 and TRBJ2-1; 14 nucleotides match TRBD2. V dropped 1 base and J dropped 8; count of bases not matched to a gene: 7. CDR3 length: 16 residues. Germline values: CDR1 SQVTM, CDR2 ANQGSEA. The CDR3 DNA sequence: TGCAGCGTTGAAGCTGGGACTAGCGGGAGCTTCTATGAGCAGTTCTTC. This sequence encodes CSVEAGTSGSFYEQFF.

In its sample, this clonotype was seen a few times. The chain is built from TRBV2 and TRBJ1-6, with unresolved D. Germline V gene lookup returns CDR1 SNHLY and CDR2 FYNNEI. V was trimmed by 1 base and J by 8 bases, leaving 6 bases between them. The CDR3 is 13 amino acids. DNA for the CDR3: TGTGCCAGCAGTGAAGAGAGAGATTCACCCCTCCACTTT. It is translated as CASSEERDSPLHF.

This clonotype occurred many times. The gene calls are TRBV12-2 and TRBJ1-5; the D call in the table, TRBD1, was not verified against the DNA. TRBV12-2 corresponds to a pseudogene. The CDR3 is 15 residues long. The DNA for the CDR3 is TGTGCAAACACCAAGGGACAGGGGAGCAATCAGCCCCAGCATTTT. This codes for CANTKGQGSNQPQHF.

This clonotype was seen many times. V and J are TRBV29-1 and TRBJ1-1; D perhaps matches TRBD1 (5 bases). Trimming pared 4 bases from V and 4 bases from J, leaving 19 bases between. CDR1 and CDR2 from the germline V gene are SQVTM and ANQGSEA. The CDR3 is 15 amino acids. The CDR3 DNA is TGCAGCGTTGGACCAGGGTATTGGGGGGGCACTGAAGCTTTCTTT. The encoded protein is CSVGPGYWGGTEAFF.

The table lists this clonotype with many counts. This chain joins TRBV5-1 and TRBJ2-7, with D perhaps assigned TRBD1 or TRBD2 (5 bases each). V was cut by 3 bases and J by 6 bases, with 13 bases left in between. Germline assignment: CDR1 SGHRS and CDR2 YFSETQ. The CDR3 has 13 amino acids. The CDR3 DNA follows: TGCGCCAGCAGCTCCGAGCGAGGGACCGAGCAGTACTTC. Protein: CASSSERGTEQYF.

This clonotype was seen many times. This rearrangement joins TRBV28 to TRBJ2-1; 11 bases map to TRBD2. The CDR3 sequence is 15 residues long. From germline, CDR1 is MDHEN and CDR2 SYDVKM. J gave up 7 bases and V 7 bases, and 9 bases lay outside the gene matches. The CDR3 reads CASTLLAGALNEQFF. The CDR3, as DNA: TGTGCCAGCACCTTACTAGCGGGGGCCTTGAATGAGCAGTTCTTC.